The source of this T cell receptor (beta chain) is a study of siplizumab effects on memory and regulatory T cells. V was shortened by 3 bases and J by 0 bases, with 8 bases between the two germline ends. Germline V CDR1 and CDR2: LNHDA, SQIVND (reference sequence). The CDR3 length is 14 residues. Some clones are missing from TCRdb's copy, which holds only in-frame ones; the method was immunoSEQ multiplex PCR. The sample has about 55,000 clones, under 98% seen once. Sequencing was performed on naive CD4+ T cells sorted from blood. This clonotype was obtained from a human donor in good health. The gene calls are TRBV19 and TRBJ1-1; D not certain. In nucleotides, the CDR3 is TGTGCCAGTAGTATGATAGGGATGAACACTGAAGCTTTCTTT. Translation: CASSMIGMNTEAFF.